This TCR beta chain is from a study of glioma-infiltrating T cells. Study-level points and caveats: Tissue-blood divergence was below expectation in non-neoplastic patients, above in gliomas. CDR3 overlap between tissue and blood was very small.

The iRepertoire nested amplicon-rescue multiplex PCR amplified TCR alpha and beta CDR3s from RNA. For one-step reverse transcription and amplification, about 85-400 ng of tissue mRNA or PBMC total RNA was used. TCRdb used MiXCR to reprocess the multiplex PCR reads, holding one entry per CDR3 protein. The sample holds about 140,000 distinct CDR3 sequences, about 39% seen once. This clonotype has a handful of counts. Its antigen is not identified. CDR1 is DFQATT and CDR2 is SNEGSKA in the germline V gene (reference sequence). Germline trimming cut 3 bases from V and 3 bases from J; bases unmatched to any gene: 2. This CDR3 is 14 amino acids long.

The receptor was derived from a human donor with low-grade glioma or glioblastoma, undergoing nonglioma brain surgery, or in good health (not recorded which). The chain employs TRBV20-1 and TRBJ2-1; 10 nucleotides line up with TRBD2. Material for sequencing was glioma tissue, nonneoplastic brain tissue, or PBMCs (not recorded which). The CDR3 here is CSARRTSGYNEQFF. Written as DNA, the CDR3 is TGCAGTGCTAGGAGGACTAGCGGCTACAATGAGCAGTTCTTC.